Shown below are 21 T cell receptor beta chains from a single sample sequenced in a study of cytomegalovirus exposure and HLA in healthy donors. Primers included in the PCR were 60 Vbeta and 13 Jbeta primers. Sequencing used immunoSEQ multiplex PCR; TCRdb keeps in-frame clones, though not all of them. Recorded for this sample: some 120,000 clones. Sequencing was carried out using PBMCs. These receptors were taken from a woman aged 60-75 years in good health and CMV-seronegative.

The J gene is TRBJ2-3, the V gene TRBV30; D may be TRBD2 (5 bases). Germline assignment: CDR1 GTSNPN and CDR2 SVGIG (reference sequence). The CDR3 sequence is 14 residues long. The V end lost 3 bases, the J end lost 4 bases, and 14 bases lay between the germline ends. This CDR3 is CAWSRTGVADTQYF. For the CDR3, the DNA is TGTGCCTGGAGCCGCACCGGGGTTGCAGATACGCAGTATTTT.

The chain is built from TRBV4-1 and TRBJ1-2; TRBD1 matches 7 bases. The CDR3 runs to 15 residues. The junction had 9 bases not matched to a gene; V was cut back by 4 bases and J by 4 bases. Germline V CDR1 and CDR2: MGHRA, YSYEKL. The CDR3 region has the DNA TGCGCCAGCAGCCCCCCGCAGGGGGTTCTCTATGGCTACACCTTC. Its translation is CASSPPQGVLYGYTF.

V gene TRBV6-5 combines with J gene TRBJ2-7, with 7 positions matching TRBD1. The V gene end was trimmed by 5 bases and the J gene end by 6 bases; junction bases not matched to a gene: 4. The germline V gene has CDR1 MNHEY and CDR2 SVGAGI. CDR3 length equals 12 residues. CDR3 protein: CASSNRGAEQYF. For the CDR3, the DNA is TGTGCCAGCAGTAACAGGGGCGCCGAGCAGTACTTC.

The V call is TRBV5-1, the J call TRBJ2-1; 7 bases line up with TRBD2. This CDR3 has 16 amino acids. The germline CDR1 and CDR2 sequences are SGHRS and YFSETQ. V gave up 0 bases and J gave up 5 bases; unmatched junction bases: 8. DNA for the CDR3: TGCGCCAGCAGCTTGGCCGACGGGACTACACACAATGAGCAGTTCTTC. Amino acids: CASSLADGTTHNEQFF.

This sequence joins TRBV5-5 and TRBJ1-1; 8 bases align to TRBD1. V lost 4 bases to trimming and J lost 0 bases; unmatched junction nucleotides: 5. The CDR3 contains 15 residues. Germline CDR1 reads SGHKS; CDR2 reads YYEKEE (reference sequence). The CDR3 nucleotides read TGTGCCAGCAGCCCAGACAGGGGCCTGAACACTGAAGCTTTCTTT. Translation: CASSPDRGLNTEAFF.

The V and J genes are TRBV2 and TRBJ2-2; 7 bases agree with TRBD2. The CDR3 runs to 15 residues. The germline V gene has CDR1 SNHLY and CDR2 FYNNEI. Trimming removed 4 bases from V and 6 bases from J; junction bases left unmatched: 8. The CDR3 is CASSAEGGLAGELFF. In DNA form, the CDR3 reads TGTGCCAGCAGTGCGGAGGGAGGGCTTGCCGGGGAGCTGTTTTTT.

The chain joins TRBV5-1 to TRBJ2-2, with D possibly matching TRBD1 (6 bases). Between the trimmed V and J ends, which lost 2 bases and 5 bases, there was a span of 13 bases. CDR3 size: 15 residues. Germline CDR1 SGHRS, CDR2 YFSETQ. CDR3 region: CASSLSQQGTGELFF. CDR3 nucleotide sequence: TGCGCCAGCAGCTTATCTCAACAGGGAACCGGGGAGCTGTTTTTT.

This chain links TRBV4-1 with TRBJ2-2, with D unclear. Germline CDR1 is MGHRA and CDR2 is YSYEKL. This CDR3 contains 13 residues. Deletions cut 0 bases from V and 6 bases from J, with 5 bases between. The CDR3 coding sequence is TGCGCCAGCAGCCAAGATAAGCCCGGGGAGCTGTTTTTT. Translated: CASSQDKPGELFF.

The rearrangement links TRBV7-9 to TRBJ2-7, with D perhaps matching TRBD2 (5 bases). There are 14 residues in the CDR3. The V end lost 6 bases, the J end lost 2 bases, and 14 bases lay between the germline ends. Germline V gene lookup returns CDR1 SEHNR and CDR2 FQNEAQ (reference sequence). The CDR3 DNA reads TGTGCCAGCAGTCCCACCGGGGTCACCTACGAGCAGTACTTC. Encoded protein: CASSPTGVTYEQYF.

The J gene is TRBJ2-7, the V gene TRBV7-8; D might be TRBD1 (6 bases). Germline V gene lookup returns CDR1 SGHVS and CDR2 FQNEAQ. The V and J ends lost 5 bases and 5 bases respectively, with 16 bases between them. There are 14 residues in the CDR3. The CDR3 sequence: CASSPTTGFHEQYF. For the CDR3, the DNA is TGTGCCAGCAGCCCAACCACAGGGTTCCACGAGCAGTACTTC.

The rearrangement links TRBV7-3 to TRBJ2-7; TRBD1 aligns across 7 bases. The length of the CDR3 is 15 residues. V lost 5 bases to trimming and J lost 1 base; unmatched junction nucleotides: 8. The germline V gene encodes CDR1 SGHTA and CDR2 FQGTGA. For the CDR3, the DNA is TGTGCCAGCAGCATCCAAGGGGGCTTTTCCTACGAGCAGTACTTC. Amino acids: CASSIQGGFSYEQYF.

This chain links TRBV5-6 with TRBJ2-3; D call uncertain. The CDR3 is 15 amino acids. Germline V CDR1 and CDR2: SGHDT, YYEEEE. Trimming took 2 bases from V and 0 from J, leaving 10 bases between them. The CDR3 is CASSLGEASTDTQYF. DNA for the CDR3: TGTGCCAGCAGCTTAGGTGAGGCAAGCACAGATACGCAGTATTTT.

The CDR3 loop reads CASSQNRRANGEKLFF. CDR3 nucleotides: TGTGCCAGCAGCCAGAACCGGCGGGCAAACGGAGAAAAACTGTTTTTT. The chain uses TRBV7-8 and TRBJ1-4; D gene unclear. CDR1 is SGHVS, CDR2 FQNEAQ, per germline. Trimming stripped 5 bases from V and 8 bases from J, with 21 bases between. The CDR3 has 16 residues.

This sequence joins TRBV6-5 and TRBJ2-3; TRBD1 aligns across 7 bases. V lost 6 bases, J lost 6 bases, and 3 bases stayed unmatched. Germline CDR1 and CDR2: MNHEY and SVGAGI. The CDR3 spans 12 residues. The CDR3 region is CASSSGGDTQYF. The CDR3 DNA reads as TGTGCCAGCAGCTCAGGGGGTGATACGCAGTATTTT.

The chain combines TRBV7-9 with TRBJ2-1; possible D gene TRBD2, 7 bases. CDR1 is SEHNR, CDR2 FQNEAQ, per germline (reference sequence). V was pared by 1 base and J by 4 bases, with 17 bases between. The CDR3 extends over 17 amino acids. The chain's CDR3 is CASSLVGRGGRYNEQFF. The CDR3 region has the DNA TGTGCCAGCAGCTTAGTAGGACGCGGGGGCCGATACAATGAGCAGTTCTTC. Full variable domain (missing parts from reference TRBV7-9 and TRBJ2-1): DTGVSQNPRHKITKRGQNVTFRCDPISEHNRLYWYRQTLGQGPEFLTYFQNEAQLEKSRLLSDRFSAERPKGSFSTLEIQRTEQGDSAMYLCASSLVGRGGRYNEQFFGPGTRLTVL.

The chain uses TRBV4-1 and TRBJ2-1; the D gene is possibly TRBD2 (6 bases). V lost 4 bases and J 5 bases, leaving 15 bases between the germline ends. This CDR3 is built from 15 residues. The germline CDR1 and CDR2 sequences are MGHRA and YSYEKL. The CDR3 coding sequence is TGCGCCAGCAGCCCTTGGCGGGGTACTAACAATGAGCAGTTCTTC. Translation gives CASSPWRGTNNEQFF.

The chain is built from TRBV10-2 and TRBJ1-5; D is undetermined. This CDR3 is built from 14 residues. V lost 5 bases, J lost 5 bases, and 13 bases lay in between. Germline lookup yields CDR1 WSHSY and CDR2 SAAADI. CDR3 nucleotide sequence: TGCGCCAGCAGTCAGGTGGCAGAACATCAGCCCCAGCATTTT. Protein: CASSQVAEHQPQHF.

The V gene is TRBV1, the J gene TRBJ2-4; the tabulated D call, TRBD2, remains unverified against the DNA. TRBV1 counts as a pseudogene. This CDR3 contains 16 residues. The chain's CDR3 is CTSSPDPAGPKNIQYF. CDR3 nucleotide sequence: TGCACCAGCAGCCCGGACCCGGCGGGGCCCAAAAACATTCAGTACTTC.

This chain uses TRBV14 with TRBJ1-1; D remains ambiguous. Per the germline V gene, CDR1 is SGHDN and CDR2 is FVKESK. CDR3 length: 13 amino acids. V lost 3 bases to trimming and J lost 5 bases, with 10 bases between them. The DNA of the CDR3 is TGTGCCAGCAGCCAGATCATCGGGACTGAAGCTTTCTTT. It translates to CASSQIIGTEAFF.

As DNA, the CDR3 is TGTGCCAGCAGTTACAACAGGGAGTCGTGGAAAAACATTCAGTACTTC. Protein: CASSYNRESWKNIQYF. The J gene is TRBJ2-4, the V gene TRBV6-6; maybe TRBD1 (6 bases). Germline-derived CDR1 and CDR2 are MNHNY and SVGAGI (reference sequence). The CDR3 extends over 16 amino acids. V was clipped by 2 bases and J by 4 bases, with 15 bases between them.

This chain joins TRBV10-3 and TRBJ1-5; 9 positions match TRBD1. CDR3 length: 17 amino acids. The germline V gene encodes CDR1 ENHRY and CDR2 SYGVKD. V dropped 1 base and J dropped 2; count of bases not matched to a gene: 6. The DNA for the CDR3 is TGTGCCATCAGTGAGTTTGCTAGGACAGGGGGCAATCAGCCCCAGCATTTT. Its translation: CAISEFARTGGNQPQHF.